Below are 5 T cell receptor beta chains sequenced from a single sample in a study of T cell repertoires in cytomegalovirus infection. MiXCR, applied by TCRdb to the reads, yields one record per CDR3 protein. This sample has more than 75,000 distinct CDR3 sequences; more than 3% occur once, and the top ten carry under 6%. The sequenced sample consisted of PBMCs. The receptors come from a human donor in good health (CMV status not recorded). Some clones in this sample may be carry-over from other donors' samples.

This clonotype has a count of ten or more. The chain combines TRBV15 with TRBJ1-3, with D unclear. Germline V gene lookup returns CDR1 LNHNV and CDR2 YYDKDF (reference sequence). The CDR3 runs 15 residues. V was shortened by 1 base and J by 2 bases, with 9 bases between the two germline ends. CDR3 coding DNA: TGTGCCACCAGCAGAGGGAGAGGAACTGGAAACACCATATATTTT. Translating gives CATSRGRGTGNTIYF.

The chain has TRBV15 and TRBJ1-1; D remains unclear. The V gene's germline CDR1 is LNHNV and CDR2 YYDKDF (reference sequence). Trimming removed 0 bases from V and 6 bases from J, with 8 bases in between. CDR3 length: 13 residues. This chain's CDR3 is CATSRDLIPEAFF. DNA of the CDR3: TGTGCCACCAGCAGAGATTTGATTCCTGAAGCTTTCTTT.

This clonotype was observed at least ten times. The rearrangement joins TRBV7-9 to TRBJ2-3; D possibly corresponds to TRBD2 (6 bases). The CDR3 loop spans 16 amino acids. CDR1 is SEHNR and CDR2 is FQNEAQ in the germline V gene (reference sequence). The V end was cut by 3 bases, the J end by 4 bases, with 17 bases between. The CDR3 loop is CASSFLAGSGADTQYF. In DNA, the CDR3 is TGTGCCAGCAGCTTTTTGGCGGGGAGTGGCGCAGATACGCAGTATTTT.

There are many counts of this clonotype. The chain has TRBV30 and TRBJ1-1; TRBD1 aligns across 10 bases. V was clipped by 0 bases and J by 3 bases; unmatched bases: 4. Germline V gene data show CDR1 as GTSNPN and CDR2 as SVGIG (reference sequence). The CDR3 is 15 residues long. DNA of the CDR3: TGTGCCTGGAGTGTAGTCGGACAGGGGGACACTGAAGCTTTCTTT. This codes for CAWSVVGQGDTEAFF.

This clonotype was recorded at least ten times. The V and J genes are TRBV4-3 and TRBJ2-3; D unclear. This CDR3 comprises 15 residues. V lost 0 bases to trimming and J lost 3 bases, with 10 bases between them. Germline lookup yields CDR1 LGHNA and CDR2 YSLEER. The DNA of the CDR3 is TGCGCCAGCAGCCAAGAGGTGATAGCAACAGATACGCAGTATTTT. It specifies CASSQEVIATDTQYF.